This TCR beta chain was recovered during a study of PD-L1 blockade in urothelial cancer (dated by TCRdb to about 2017). Background on the whole study: All patients started therapy in about 2014 and received atezolizumab 1,200 mg intravenously every 3 weeks. About 90% of the roughly 30 patients were identified as males with urothelial cancer of bladder origin, and a prior smoking history was reported by 18 of 29 patients. Patients had an ECOG performance status of 0 or 1 and had received between 0 and 3 prior chemotherapy regimens. Blood samples were analyzed at two time points: 3 weeks after treatment start (second dose) and 6 weeks after treatment start. Blood samples gave a median of around 140,000 T cells and 83,000 or so unique TCRs, with a median clonality of around 0.08. An exploratory multi-omic analysis was conducted of the somatic, immune and clinical correlates of response to PD-L1 blockade with atezolizumab in urothelial cancer. Pretreatment tumor samples, along with matched peripheral blood collected serially before and after atezolizumab treatment, underwent TCR sequencing. Durable clinical benefit was defined as progression-free survival longer than 6 months, and TCR features were also tested against progression-free and overall survival. Whole exome sequencing and RNA sequencing of pretreatment tumors were performed alongside TCR sequencing in the same patients. Nine or ten patients reached durable clinical benefit, while 20 to 25 patients did not. Around 29 patients had pretreatment blood TCR-seq, some 25 had at least one posttreatment blood collection, and some 25 had tumor TCR-seq. Points the paper makes about the study in general: Patients with durable benefit showed greater expansion of tumor-associated TCR clones in peripheral blood 3 weeks after starting treatment (n ≈ 21, p = 0.022). Improved progression-free and overall survival was associated with having pretreatment peripheral blood TCR clonality below the median. Small sample size (n of about 29) and many exploratory analyses mean the results are intended to be hypothesis-generating.

Each PCR received spiked-in synthetic TCR analog templates so that absolute template abundance could be estimated from read counts. TCRbeta CDR3 regions were amplified from genomic DNA with bias-controlled V and J gene primers using the immunoSEQ assay. Sequencing of rearranged TCRbeta segments was done at approximately 20X coverage. The study's own analysis went as follows. Clustering was used to correct sequencing errors, and CDR3s were annotated against IMGT so that V, D and J genes could be assigned. Out-of-frame and stop-codon sequences were excluded, and only productive TCRbeta rearrangements were used in downstream analyses. Clonality was calculated as one minus the Shannon entropy normalized by the log of the number of unique productive sequences. Fisher's exact test with Benjamini-Hochberg correction, using a cutoff of adjusted p below 0.01, was how clones that differed between time points or between blood and tumor were identified. The table comes from immuneACCESS by way of TCRdb, which keeps in-frame sequences with V and J called. Part of the clones is missing from these tables; in studies checked, under half for an unresolved V gene and the rest for unknown reasons. V and J calls and clone size are as listed in that table; D and trimming were resolved from the DNA. The sample has some 89,000 clones on record, more than 75% of them singletons. About 15% of the sample lies in the top ten.

For this clone: The antigen it binds to is not known. No much larger clonotype is one base removed from it; base qualities were not supplied.

The CDR3 runs 13 residues from the cysteine to the phenylalanine. The entry retains the CDR3 DNA only, 39 bases that are in frame from base 1. V has 8 bases trimmed and J has 5 bases trimmed; junction bases matching no gene number 9. The CDR1 and CDR2 encoded by the germline V gene (reference sequence) are GTSNPN and SVGIG. The time point label corresponds to: pretreatment peripheral blood. The cohort included 25 to 30 patients with locally advanced or metastatic urothelial carcinoma who were treated at Memorial Sloan Kettering on a trial protocol. Peripheral blood mononuclear cells were collected from each patient pretreatment and during treatment, giving between 1 and 8 total time points per patient. The Qiagen DNeasy Blood extraction kit was used to purify genomic DNA from total PBMCs and tumor samples. PBMCs were collected pretreatment and during treatment, and were isolated and stored as previously described.

Sequenced material: PBMCs, taken around atezolizumab (anti-PD-L1) treatment. This clonotype originated in a man aged 55 to 70 with urothelial cancer. Recombination joined TRBV30 with TRBJ1-1, with TRBD1 identical over 9 junction bases. The CDR3 region: CAGRDRVGTEAFF. The sequenced DNA is TGTGCCGGAAGGGACAGGGTGGGTACTGAAGCTTTCTTT.